The sequence of this TCR beta chain was determined in a study of cytomegalovirus exposure and HLA in healthy donors. PCR primers comprised 60 Vbeta and 13 Jbeta primers. The assay was immunoSEQ multiplex PCR, and TCRdb's table has in-frame clones only and misses some. The sample contains fewer than 250,000 clones, 65% to 90% of which appear only once. In germline, CDR1 is SGHTA, CDR2 FQGTGA. The ends lost 1 base at V and 2 bases at J; junction bases unmatched: 8. The CDR3 has 18 amino acids. Material for sequencing was PBMCs. The sequence came from a girl aged 5-17 years in good health and CMV-seronegative. The chain couples TRBV7-3 to TRBJ2-2, with TRBD2 matching 9 bases. The CDR3, as DNA: TGTGCCAGCAGCTTAAGCGTGGCGGGGGGGGTAAACACCGGGGAGCTGTTTTTT. Its translation is CASSLSVAGGVNTGELFF.